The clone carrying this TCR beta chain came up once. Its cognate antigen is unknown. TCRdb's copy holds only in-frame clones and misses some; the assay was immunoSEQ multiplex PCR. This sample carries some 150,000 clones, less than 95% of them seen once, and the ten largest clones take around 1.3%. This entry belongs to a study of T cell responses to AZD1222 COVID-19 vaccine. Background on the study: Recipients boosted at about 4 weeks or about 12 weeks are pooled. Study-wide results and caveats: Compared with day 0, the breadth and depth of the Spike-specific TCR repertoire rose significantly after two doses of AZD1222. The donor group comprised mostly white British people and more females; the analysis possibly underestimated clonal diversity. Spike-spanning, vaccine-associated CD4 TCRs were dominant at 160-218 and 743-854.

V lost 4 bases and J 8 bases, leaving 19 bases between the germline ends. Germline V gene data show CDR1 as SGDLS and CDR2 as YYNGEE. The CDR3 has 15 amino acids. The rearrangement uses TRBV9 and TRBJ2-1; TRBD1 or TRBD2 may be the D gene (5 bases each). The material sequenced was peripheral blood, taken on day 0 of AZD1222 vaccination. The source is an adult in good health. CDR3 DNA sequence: TGTGCCAGCAGCTCAAACGGGGCCGTCTGGGATGAGCAGTTCTTC. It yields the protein CASSSNGAVWDEQFF.